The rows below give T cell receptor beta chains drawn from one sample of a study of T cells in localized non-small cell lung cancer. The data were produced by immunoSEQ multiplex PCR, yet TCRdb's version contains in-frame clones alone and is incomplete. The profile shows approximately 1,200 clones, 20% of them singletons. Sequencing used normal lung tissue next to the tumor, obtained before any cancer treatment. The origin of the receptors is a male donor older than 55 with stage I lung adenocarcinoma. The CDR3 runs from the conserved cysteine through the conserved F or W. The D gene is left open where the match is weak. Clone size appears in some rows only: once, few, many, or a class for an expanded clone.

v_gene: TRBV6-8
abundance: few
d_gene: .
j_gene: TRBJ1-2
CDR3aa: CASSERDGSGYTF
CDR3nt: TGTGCCAGCAGTGAGCGGGACGGTAGTGGCTACACCTTC

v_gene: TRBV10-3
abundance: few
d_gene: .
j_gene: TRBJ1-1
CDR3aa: CAISEVAGTEAFF
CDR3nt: TGTGCCATCAGTGAGGTCGCCGGGACTGAAGCTTTCTTT

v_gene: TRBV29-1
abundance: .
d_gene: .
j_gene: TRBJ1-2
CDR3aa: CSFSGAVFGGYTF
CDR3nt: TGCAGTTTCAGCGGGGCGGTGTTCGGCGGCTACACCTTC

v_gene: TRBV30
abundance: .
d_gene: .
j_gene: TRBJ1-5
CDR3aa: CAWSRAGNQPQHF
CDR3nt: TGTGCCTGGAGCAGGGCCGGCAATCAGCCCCAGCATTTT

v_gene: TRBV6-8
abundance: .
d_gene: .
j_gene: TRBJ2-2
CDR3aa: CASTTGGTGELFF
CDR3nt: TGTGCCAGCACCACCGGGGGCACCGGGGAGCTGTTTTTT

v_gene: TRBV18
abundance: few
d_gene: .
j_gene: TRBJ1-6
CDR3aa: CASSPGGDDSPLHF
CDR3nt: TGTGCCAGCTCACCAGGGGGAGACGACTCACCCCTCCACTTT

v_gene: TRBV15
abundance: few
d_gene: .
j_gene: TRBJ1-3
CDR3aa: CATSRDTRARNTIYF
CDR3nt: TGTGCCACCAGCAGAGATACGAGAGCAAGAAACACCATATATTTT

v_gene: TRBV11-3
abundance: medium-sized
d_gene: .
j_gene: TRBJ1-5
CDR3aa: CASSYGGPGQPQHF
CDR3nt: TGTGCCAGCAGCTATGGGGGGCCGGGTCAGCCCCAGCATTTT

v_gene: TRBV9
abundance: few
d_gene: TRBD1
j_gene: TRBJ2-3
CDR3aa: CASSFTGTGADTQYF
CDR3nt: TGTGCCAGCAGCTTCACCGGGACAGGGGCGGATACGCAGTATTTT

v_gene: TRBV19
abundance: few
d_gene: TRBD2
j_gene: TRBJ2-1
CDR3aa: CASSPSSGGYNEQFF
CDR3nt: TGTGCCAGTAGTCCTTCTAGCGGGGGGTACAATGAGCAGTTCTTC

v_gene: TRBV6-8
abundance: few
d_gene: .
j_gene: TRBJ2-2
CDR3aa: CASSYGTTTGELFF
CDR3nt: TGTGCCAGCAGTTACGGGACAACGACCGGGGAGCTGTTTTTT

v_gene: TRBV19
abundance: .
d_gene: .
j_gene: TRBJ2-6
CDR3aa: CASSIGGSGANVLTF
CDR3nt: TGTGCCAGTAGTATAGGGGGCTCTGGGGCCAACGTCCTGACTTTC

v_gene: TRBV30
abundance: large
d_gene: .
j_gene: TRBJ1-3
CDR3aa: CAWSVGVGGNTIYF
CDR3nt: TGTGCCTGGAGTGTGGGGGTCGGCGGAAACACCATATATTTT

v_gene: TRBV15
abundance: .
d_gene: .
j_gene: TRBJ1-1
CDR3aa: CATSRGGGITEAFF
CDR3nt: TGTGCCACCAGCAGAGGGGGGGGGATCACTGAAGCTTTCTTT

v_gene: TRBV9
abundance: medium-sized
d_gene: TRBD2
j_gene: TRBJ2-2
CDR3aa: CASSVVGLAAKELFF
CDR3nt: TGTGCCAGCAGCGTAGTGGGACTAGCGGCCAAGGAGCTGTTTTTT

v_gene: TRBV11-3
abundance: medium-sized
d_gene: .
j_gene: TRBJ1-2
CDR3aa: CASSLGAAGSGYTF
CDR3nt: TGTGCCAGCAGCTTAGGCGCGGCGGGATCCGGCTACACCTTC

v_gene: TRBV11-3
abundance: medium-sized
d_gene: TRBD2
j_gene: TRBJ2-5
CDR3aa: CASSLGASGGQQETQYF
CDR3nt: TGTGCCAGCAGCTTAGGGGCTAGCGGGGGACAACAAGAGACCCAGTACTTC

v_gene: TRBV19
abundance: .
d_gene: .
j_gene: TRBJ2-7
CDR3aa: CASSRREADEQYF
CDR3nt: TGTGCCAGTAGTAGGAGAGAAGCGGATGAGCAGTACTTC

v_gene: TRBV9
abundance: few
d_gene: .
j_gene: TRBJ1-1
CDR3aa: CASSPGRNTEAFF
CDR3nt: TGTGCCAGCAGCCCAGGTCGGAACACTGAAGCTTTCTTT

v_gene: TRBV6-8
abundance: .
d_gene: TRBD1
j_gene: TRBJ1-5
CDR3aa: CASRPTGSGNQPQHF
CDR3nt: TGTGCCAGCAGACCGACAGGGAGTGGCAATCAGCCCCAGCATTTT

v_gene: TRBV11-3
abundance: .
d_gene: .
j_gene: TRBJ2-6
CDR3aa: CASSLISGANVLTF
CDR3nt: TGTGCCAGCAGCTTGATTTCTGGGGCCAACGTCCTGACTTTC

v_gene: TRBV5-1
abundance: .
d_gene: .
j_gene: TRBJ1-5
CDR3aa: CASSLGVQGQPQHF
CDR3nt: TGCGCCAGCAGCTTGGGGGTCCAGGGCCAGCCCCAGCATTTT

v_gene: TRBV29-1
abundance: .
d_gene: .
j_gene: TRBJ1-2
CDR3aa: CSVDLDLYGYTF
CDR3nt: TGCAGCGTTGACCTAGACCTCTACGGCTACACCTTC

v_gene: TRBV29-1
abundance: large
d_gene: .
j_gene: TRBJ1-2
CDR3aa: CSVGQGRIDGYTF
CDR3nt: TGCAGCGTTGGGCAGGGGAGAATCGATGGCTACACCTTC

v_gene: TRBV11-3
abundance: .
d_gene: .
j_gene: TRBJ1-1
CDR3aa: CASSLVGGGGTEAFF
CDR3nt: TGTGCCAGCAGCTTGGTGGGGGGCGGTGGCACTGAAGCTTTCTTT

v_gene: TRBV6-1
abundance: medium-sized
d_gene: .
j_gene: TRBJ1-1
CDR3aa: CASSEGTVGGTEAFF
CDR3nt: TGTGCCAGCAGTGAAGGGACAGTCGGGGGCACTGAAGCTTTCTTT

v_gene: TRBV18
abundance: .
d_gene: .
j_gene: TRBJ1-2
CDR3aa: CASSPAGLDYGYTF
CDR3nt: TGTGCCAGCTCACCAGCAGGGTTGGACTATGGCTACACCTTC

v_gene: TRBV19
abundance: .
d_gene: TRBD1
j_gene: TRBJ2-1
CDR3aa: CASSLTGVRLGEQFF
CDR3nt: TGTGCCAGTAGCCTAACAGGGGTCCGTTTGGGGGAGCAGTTCTTC

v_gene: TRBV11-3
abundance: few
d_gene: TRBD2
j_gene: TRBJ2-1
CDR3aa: CASSIKTSGGSYNEQFF
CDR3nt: TGTGCCAGCAGCATTAAGACTAGCGGGGGATCCTACAATGAGCAGTTCTTC

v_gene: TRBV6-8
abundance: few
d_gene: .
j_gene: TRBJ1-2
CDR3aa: CASTPRRANYGYTF
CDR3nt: TGTGCCAGCACCCCCCGGCGGGCTAACTATGGCTACACCTTC

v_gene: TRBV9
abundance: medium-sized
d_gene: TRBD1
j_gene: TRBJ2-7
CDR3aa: CASSVLQGINYEQYF
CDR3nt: TGTGCCAGCAGCGTCCTACAGGGGATTAACTACGAGCAGTACTTC

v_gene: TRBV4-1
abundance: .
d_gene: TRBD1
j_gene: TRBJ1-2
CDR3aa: CASSQDRGGGFDYGYTF
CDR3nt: TGCGCCAGCAGCCAAGATCGGGGAGGGGGCTTTGACTATGGCTACACCTTC

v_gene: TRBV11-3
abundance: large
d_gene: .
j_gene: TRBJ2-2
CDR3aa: CASSFDPGTGELFF
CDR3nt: TGTGCCAGCAGCTTCGATCCGGGGACCGGGGAGCTGTTTTTT